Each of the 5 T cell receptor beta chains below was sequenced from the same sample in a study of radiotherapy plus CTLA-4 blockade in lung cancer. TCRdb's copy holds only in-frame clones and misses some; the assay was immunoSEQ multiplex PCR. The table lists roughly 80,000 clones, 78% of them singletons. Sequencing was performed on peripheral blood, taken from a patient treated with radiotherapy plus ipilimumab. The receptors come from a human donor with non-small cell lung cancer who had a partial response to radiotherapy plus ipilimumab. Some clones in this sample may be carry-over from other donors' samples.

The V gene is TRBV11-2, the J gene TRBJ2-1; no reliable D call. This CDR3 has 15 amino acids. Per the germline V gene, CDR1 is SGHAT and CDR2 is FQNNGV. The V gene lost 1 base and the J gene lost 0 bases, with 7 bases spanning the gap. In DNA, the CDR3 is TGTGCCAGCAGCTTAGGCGAAAGCTCCTACAATGAGCAGTTCTTC. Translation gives CASSLGESSYNEQFF.

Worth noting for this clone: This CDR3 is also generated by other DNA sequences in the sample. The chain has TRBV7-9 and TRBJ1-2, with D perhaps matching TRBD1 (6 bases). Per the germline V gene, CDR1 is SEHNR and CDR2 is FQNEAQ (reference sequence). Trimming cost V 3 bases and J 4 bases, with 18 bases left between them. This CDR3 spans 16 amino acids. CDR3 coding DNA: TGTGCCAGCAGCTTTGATGGACAGCCCGCCGGCTATGGCTACACCTTC. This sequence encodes CASSFDGQPAGYGYTF.

The CDR3 protein is CASSLVSGRAGELFF. The CDR3, as DNA: TGTGCCAGCAGTTTAGTCTCAGGGCGTGCCGGGGAGCTGTTTTTT. This rearrangement joins TRBV27 to TRBJ2-2; the D gene is possibly TRBD1 (5 bases). Between the trimmed V and J ends, which lost 2 bases and 6 bases, there was a span of 13 bases. CDR1 and CDR2 from the germline V gene are MNHEY and SMNVEV (reference sequence). The CDR3 runs to 15 residues.

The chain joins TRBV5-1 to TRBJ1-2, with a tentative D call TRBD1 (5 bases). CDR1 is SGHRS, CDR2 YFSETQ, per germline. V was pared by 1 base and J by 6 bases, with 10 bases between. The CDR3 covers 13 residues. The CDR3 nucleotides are TGCGCCAGCAGCTTGATAGGGGCAAATGGCTACACCTTC. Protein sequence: CASSLIGANGYTF.

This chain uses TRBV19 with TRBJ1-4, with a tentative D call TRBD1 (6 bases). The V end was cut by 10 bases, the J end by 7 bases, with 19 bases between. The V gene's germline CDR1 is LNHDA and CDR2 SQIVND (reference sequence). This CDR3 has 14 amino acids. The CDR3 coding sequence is TGTGCCACCCAGGGGTTTGCCAACACTGAAAAACTGTTTTTT. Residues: CATQGFANTEKLFF.